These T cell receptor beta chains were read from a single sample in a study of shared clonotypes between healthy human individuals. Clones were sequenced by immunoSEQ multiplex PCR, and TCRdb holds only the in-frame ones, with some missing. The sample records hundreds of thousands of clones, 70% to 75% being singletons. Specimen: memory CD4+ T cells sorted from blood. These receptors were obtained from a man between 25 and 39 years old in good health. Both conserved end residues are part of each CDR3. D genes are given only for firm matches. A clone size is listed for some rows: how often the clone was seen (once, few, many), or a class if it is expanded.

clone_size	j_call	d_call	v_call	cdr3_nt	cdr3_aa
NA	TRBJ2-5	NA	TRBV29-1	TGCAGCGTTGTGGGTAGGGGAGGTTGGGAGACCCAGTACTTC	CSVVGRGGWETQYF
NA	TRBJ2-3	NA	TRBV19	TGTGCCAGTAGTTTTCTACCTGGGGGCGGGGATACGCAGTATTTT	CASSFLPGGGDTQYF
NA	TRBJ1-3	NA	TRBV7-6	TGTGCCAGCAGCTTAGCCACCACGGACACCATATATTTT	CASSLATTDTIYF
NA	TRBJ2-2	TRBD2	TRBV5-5	TGTGCCAGCAGCTTAGTAGCAGCGGGATTGGGTGCCGGGGAGCTGTTTTTT	CASSLVAAGLGAGELFF
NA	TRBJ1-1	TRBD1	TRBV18	TGTGCCAGCTCAAACCGGGACAGGGAGACCACTGAAGCTTTCTTT	CASSNRDRETTEAFF
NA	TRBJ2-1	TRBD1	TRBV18	TGTGCCAGCTCACCCGGGACAGGGGGGTACAATGAGCAGTTCTTC	CASSPGTGGYNEQFF
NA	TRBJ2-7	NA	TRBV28	TGTGCCAGCAGTTTAGCGGTTCGCGAGCAGTACTTC	CASSLAVREQYF
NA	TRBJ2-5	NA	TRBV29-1	TGCAGCGTTGGGAGGAGCGGAGAGACCCAGTACTTC	CSVGRSGETQYF
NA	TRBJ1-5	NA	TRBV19	TGTGCCAGTAGGAGGTCCGGTAATCAGCCCCAGCATTTT	CASRRSGNQPQHF
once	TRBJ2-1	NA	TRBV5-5	TGTGCCAGCAGCTTGGTAGCCGTATTGGGAGCGGGACATAATGAGCAGTTCTTC	CASSLVAVLGAGHNEQFF